These 17 T cell receptor beta chains were sequenced from one sample in a study of blood T cells in healthy people across ages. Then a second PCR, running roughly 7 to 12 cycles, was carried out with a sample-barcoded 5' primer and a J-beta primer mix. TCRdb passed the 5' RACE reads through MiXCR, listing each CDR3 protein once. The table shows roughly 570,000 distinct CDR3 sequences, with about 25% occurring only once. Sequenced: blood. These receptors all stem from a woman between 65 and 79 years old in good health.

This clonotype was found a few times. The chain is built from TRBV4-1 and TRBJ2-5, with D unresolved. Near its end, the DNA agrees better with TRBJ2-7, so the J call may be wrong. Germline values: CDR1 MGHRA, CDR2 YSYEKL. The CDR3 loop spans 17 amino acids. CDR3 loop: CASSQDLASYKRDEQYF. CDR3 DNA: TGCGCCAGCAGCCAAGATTTGGCATCTTACAAAAGGGACGAGCAGTACTTC.

The chain links TRBV7-2 to TRBJ2-6, with TRBD1 matching over 10 bases. The CDR3 consists of 17 residues. V trimming: 5 bases; J trimming: 1 base; junction bases outside the gene matches: 5. Germline CDR1 is SGHTA and CDR2 is FQGNSA. DNA of the CDR3: TGTGCCAGCAGCGTGACAGGGGGCGTATCTGGGGCCAACGTCCTGACTTTC. This encodes CASSVTGGVSGANVLTF.

This sequence joins TRBV5-1 and TRBJ2-2; perhaps D is TRBD1 or TRBD2 (6 bases each). The CDR3 covers 17 residues. Germline lookup yields CDR1 SGHRS and CDR2 YFSETQ. Trimming took 1 base from V and 3 from J, leaving 16 bases between them. This CDR3 reads CASSLFGGPVDTGELFF. The CDR3 nucleotides read TGCGCCAGCAGCTTGTTTGGGGGGCCGGTTGACACCGGGGAGCTGTTTTTT.

This clonotype has only a few counts. The chain employs TRBV29-1 and TRBJ2-5; D remains ambiguous. The CDR3 spans 12 residues. The germline CDR1 and CDR2 sequences are SQVTM and ANQGSEA. Trimming removed 4 bases at V and 0 bases at J, with 6 bases between. The CDR3 region is CSVGWNQETQYF. The CDR3 coding sequence is TGCAGCGTTGGTTGGAACCAAGAGACCCAGTACTTC.

This clonotype was observed a few times. CDR3 coding DNA: TGTGCCAGCAGAGAAACTCTCTCTGGAAACACCATATATTTT. It is translated as CASRETLSGNTIYF. The chain joins TRBV6-6 to TRBJ1-3; no definite D call. Per germline, CDR1 MNHNY and CDR2 SVGAGI (reference sequence). Trimming left V 6 bases short and J 0 bases short, with 9 bases between. The CDR3 sequence is 14 residues long.

The chain has TRBV7-9 and TRBJ2-5; D may be TRBD1 or TRBD2 (6 bases each). Trimming removed 2 bases at V and 7 bases at J, with 17 bases between. The CDR3 is made up of 15 amino acids. Germline lookup yields CDR1 SEHNR and CDR2 FQNEAQ (reference sequence). CDR3 region: CASSLLVGGPGTQYF. CDR3 nucleotide sequence: TGTGCCAGCAGCTTATTGGTCGGGGGCCCGGGGACCCAGTACTTC.

There are a few counts of this clonotype. CDR3 DNA: TGTGCCAGCAGCAGGGGTGAAGCCAAAAACATTCAGTACTTC. Translated: CASSRGEAKNIQYF. The gene calls are TRBV7-9 and TRBJ2-4; D might be TRBD1 (5 bases). The V gene's germline CDR1 is SEHNR and CDR2 FQNEAQ (reference sequence). Trimming pared 5 bases from V and 0 bases from J, leaving 8 bases between. CDR3 length equals 14 residues.

The sample holds a few counts of this clonotype. This rearrangement joins TRBV6-2 or TRBV6-3 to TRBJ2-5; D not resolved. There are 11 residues in the CDR3. Germline V gene sequence: CDR1 MNHEY, CDR2 SVGEGT. V was clipped by 8 bases and J by 1 base, with 5 bases between them. The CDR3 region has the DNA TGTGCCAGCGACCTCCAAGAGACCCAGTACTTC. Translating it yields CASDLQETQYF.

The J gene is TRBJ2-1, the V gene TRBV6-4; 8 bases agree with TRBD2. CDR3 length: 13 residues. With 4 bases clipped from V and 6 bases from J, the junction kept 2 bases outside the gene matches. CDR1 is MRHNA and CDR2 is SNTAGT in the germline V gene. CDR3: CASSVAGSNEQFF. CDR3 DNA sequence: TGTGCCAGCAGTGTAGCGGGGAGCAATGAGCAGTTCTTC.

This clonotype showed up just a few times. The rearrangement uses TRBV6-2 or TRBV6-3 and TRBJ2-2; TRBD1 matches at 7 bases. The V gene end was trimmed by 0 bases and the J gene end by 2 bases; junction bases not matched to a gene: 6. Germline V lookup: CDR1 MNHEY, CDR2 SVGEGT. The length of the CDR3 is 17 residues. The CDR3 loop reads CASSYSRTGINTGELFF. The DNA for the CDR3 is TGTGCCAGCAGTTACTCACGGACAGGAATAAACACCGGGGAGCTGTTTTTT.

This clonotype was detected a few times. This sequence joins TRBV6-5 and TRBJ1-3, with D possibly TRBD1 on 5 matching bases. The CDR3 contains 16 residues. Germline-derived CDR1 and CDR2 are MNHEY and SVGAGI. Trimming took 0 bases from V and 4 from J, leaving 13 bases between them. For the CDR3, the DNA is TGTGCCAGCAGTTACTCGATGGGGGGAGCAGGAAACACCATATATTTT. It translates to CASSYSMGGAGNTIYF.

This clonotype showed up many times. The chain has TRBV20-1 and TRBJ2-5; 8 bases align to TRBD1. The CDR3 totals 13 residues. After removal of 3 bases from V and 5 bases from J, the junction contained 5 bases not matched to a gene. Germline loops: CDR1 DFQATT, CDR2 SNEGSKA (reference sequence). This CDR3 reads CSARSGGGETQYF. CDR3 sequence (DNA): TGCAGTGCTAGGTCAGGGGGCGGGGAGACCCAGTACTTC.

The chain combines TRBV29-1 with TRBJ2-7; no clear D. Trimming removed 6 bases from V and 0 bases from J, with 15 bases in between. There are 14 residues in the CDR3. From germline, CDR1 is SQVTM and CDR2 ANQGSEA. The CDR3 nucleotides read TGCAGCGTGACCTCCCAGCTGAGCTCCTACGAGCAGTACTTC. Its translation: CSVTSQLSSYEQYF.

The J gene is TRBJ2-2, the V gene TRBV3-1; D not resolved. The CDR3 is 15 residues long. Germline V lookup: CDR1 LGHDT, CDR2 YNNKEL (reference sequence). V was pared by 1 base and J by 4 bases, with 10 bases between. The CDR3 is CASSQVGHGTGELFF. The CDR3 DNA follows: TGTGCCAGCAGCCAAGTGGGTCACGGCACCGGGGAGCTGTTTTTT. The full variable domain, its missing parts supplied by reference TRBV3-1 and TRBJ2-2, is DTAVSQTPKYLVTQMGNDKSIKCEQNLGHDTMYWYKQDSKKFLKIMFSYNNKELIINETVPNRFSPKSPDKAHLNLHINSLELGDSAVYFCASSQVGHGTGELFFGEGSRLTVL.

To note about this clonotype: Its ends do not fully match the called genes, so a read error is possible. V usage is TRBV9 and J usage is TRBJ1-2; a possible D gene is TRBD1 (5 bases). Germline CDR1 SGDLS, CDR2 YYNGEE. The CDR3 is 14 residues long. Written as DNA, the CDR3 is TGTGCCAGCAGCGTCCAGGGATTTAACTACGGCTACACCTTC. Translating gives CASSVQGFNYGYTF.

This chain joins TRBV3-1 and TRBJ1-1; D is undetermined. Trimming cost V 3 bases and J 10 bases, with 15 bases left between them. The CDR3 runs to 13 residues. Germline V gene lookup returns CDR1 LGHDT and CDR2 YNNKEL (reference sequence). The CDR3 protein is CASSHTYGPGAFF. The CDR3 nucleotides are TGTGCCAGCAGCCATACATACGGGCCCGGAGCTTTCTTT.

In this sample, this clonotype turned up a few times. This sequence joins TRBV27 and TRBJ1-2, with TRBD1 matching over 9 bases. V shed 3 bases and J 4 bases; nucleotides not matched to a gene: 3. The CDR3 runs to 14 residues. The V gene's germline CDR1 is MNHEY and CDR2 SMNVEV (reference sequence). CDR3 region: CASSFRTGAYGYTF. The CDR3 region has the DNA TGTGCCAGCAGTTTTCGGACAGGGGCCTATGGCTACACCTTC.